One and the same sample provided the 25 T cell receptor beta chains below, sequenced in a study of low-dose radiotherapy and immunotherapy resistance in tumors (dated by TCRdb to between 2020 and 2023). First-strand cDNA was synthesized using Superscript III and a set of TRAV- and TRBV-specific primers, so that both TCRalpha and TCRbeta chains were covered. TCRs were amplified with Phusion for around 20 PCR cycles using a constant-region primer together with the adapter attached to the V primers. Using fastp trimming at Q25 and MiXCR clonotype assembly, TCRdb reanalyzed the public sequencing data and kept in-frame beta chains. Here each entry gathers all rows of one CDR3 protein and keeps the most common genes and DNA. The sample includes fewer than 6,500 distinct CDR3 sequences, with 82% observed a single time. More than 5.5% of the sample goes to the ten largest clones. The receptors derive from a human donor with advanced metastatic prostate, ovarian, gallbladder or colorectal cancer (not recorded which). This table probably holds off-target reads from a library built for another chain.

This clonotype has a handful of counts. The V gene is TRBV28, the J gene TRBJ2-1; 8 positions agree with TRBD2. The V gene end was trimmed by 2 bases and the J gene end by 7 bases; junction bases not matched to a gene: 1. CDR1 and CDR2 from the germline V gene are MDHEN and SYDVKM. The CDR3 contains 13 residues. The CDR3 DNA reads TGTGCCAGCAGTTTACCGGGGGGGAATGAGCAGTTCTTC. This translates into CASSLPGGNEQFF.

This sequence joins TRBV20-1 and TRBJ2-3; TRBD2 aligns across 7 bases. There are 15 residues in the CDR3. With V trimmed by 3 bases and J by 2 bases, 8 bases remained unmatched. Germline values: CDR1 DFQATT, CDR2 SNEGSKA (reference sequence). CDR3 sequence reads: CSASVGGFPTDTQYF. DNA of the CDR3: TGCAGTGCTAGCGTGGGGGGGTTCCCCACAGATACGCAGTATTTT.

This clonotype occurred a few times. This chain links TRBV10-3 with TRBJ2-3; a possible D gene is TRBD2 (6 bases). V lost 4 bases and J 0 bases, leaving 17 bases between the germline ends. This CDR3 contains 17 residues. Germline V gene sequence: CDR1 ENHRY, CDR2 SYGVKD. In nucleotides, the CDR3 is TGTGCCATCAGTGTTACCGGGAGCCAGACTAGCACAGATACGCAGTATTTT. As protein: CAISVTGSQTSTDTQYF.

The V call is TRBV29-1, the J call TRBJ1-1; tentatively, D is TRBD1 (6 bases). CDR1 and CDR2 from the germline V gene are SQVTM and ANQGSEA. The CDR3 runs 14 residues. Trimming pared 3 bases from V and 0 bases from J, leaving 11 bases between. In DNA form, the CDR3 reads TGCAGCGTTGACCCGACAGGTTTGAACACTGAAGCTTTCTTT. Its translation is CSVDPTGLNTEAFF.

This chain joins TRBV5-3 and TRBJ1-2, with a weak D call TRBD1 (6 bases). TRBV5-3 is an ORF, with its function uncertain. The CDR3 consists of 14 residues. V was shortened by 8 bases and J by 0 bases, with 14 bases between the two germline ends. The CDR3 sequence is CASSIGQTNYGYTF. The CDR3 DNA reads TGTGCCAGCAGCATCGGACAGACTAACTATGGCTACACCTTC.

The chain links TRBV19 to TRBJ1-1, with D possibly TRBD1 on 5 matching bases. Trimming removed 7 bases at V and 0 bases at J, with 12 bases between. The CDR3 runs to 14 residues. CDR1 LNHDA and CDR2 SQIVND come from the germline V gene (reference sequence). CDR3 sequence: CASTRGSLNTEAFF. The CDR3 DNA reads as TGTGCCAGTACGCGGGGCAGCTTGAACACTGAAGCTTTCTTT. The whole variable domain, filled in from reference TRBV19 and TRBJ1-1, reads DGGITQSPKYLFRKEGQNVTLSCEQNLNHDAMYWYRQDPGQGLRLIYYSQIVNDFQKGDIAEGYSVSREKKESFPLTVTSAQKNPTAFYLCASTRGSLNTEAFFGQGTRLTVV.

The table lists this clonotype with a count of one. The CDR3 coding sequence is TGCAGCGTTGGGGACAGGGGTGGGTCTCCTGAAGCTTTCTTT. This encodes CSVGDRGGSPEAFF. This chain links TRBV29-1 with TRBJ1-1, with TRBD1 matching over 10 bases. The V gene end was trimmed by 4 bases and the J gene end by 6 bases; junction bases not matched to a gene: 8. Germline V gene sequence: CDR1 SQVTM, CDR2 ANQGSEA. The CDR3 is 14 residues long.

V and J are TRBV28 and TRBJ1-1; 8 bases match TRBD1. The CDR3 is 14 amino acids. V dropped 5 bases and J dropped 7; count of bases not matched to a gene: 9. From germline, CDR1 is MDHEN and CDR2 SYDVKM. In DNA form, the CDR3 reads TGTGCCAGCAGTGGCGGACAGGGATACAGTGAAGCTTTCTTT. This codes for CASSGGQGYSEAFF.

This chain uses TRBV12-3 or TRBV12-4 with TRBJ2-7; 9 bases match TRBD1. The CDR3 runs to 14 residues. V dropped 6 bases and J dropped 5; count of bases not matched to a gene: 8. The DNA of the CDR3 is TGTGCCAGCAGGGAATCTGGACAGGGGAACGAGCAGTACTTC. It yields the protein CASRESGQGNEQYF.

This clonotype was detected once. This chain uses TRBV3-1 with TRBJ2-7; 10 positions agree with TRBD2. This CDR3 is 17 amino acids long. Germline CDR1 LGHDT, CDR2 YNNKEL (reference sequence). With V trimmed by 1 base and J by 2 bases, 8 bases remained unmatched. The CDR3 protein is CASSQAASGGETYEQYF. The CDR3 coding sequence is TGTGCCAGCAGCCAAGCGGCTAGCGGGGGTGAAACCTACGAGCAGTACTTC.

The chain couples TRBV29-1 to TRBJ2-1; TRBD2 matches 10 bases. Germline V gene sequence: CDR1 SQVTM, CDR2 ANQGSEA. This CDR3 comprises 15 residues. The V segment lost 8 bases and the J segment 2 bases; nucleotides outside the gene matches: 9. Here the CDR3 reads CSITPSGGAYNEQFF. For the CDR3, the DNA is TGCAGCATTACCCCCAGCGGGGGGGCCTACAATGAGCAGTTCTTC.

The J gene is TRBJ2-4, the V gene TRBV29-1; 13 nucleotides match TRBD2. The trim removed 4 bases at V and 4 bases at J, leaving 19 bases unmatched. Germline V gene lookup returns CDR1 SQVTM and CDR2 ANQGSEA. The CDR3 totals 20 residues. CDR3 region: CSVVTSGGAGMGSRKNIQYF. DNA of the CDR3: TGCAGCGTTGTAACTAGCGGGGGGGCGGGAATGGGATCAAGGAAAAACATTCAGTACTTC.

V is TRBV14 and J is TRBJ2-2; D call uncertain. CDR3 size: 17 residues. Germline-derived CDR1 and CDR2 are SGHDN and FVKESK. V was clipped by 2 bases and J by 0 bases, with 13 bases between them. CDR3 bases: TGTGCCAGCAGCCAACTCAAGCGAAACCCGAACACCGGGGAGCTGTTTTTT. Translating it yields CASSQLKRNPNTGELFF. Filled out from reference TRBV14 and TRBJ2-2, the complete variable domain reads EAGVTQFPSHSVIEKGQTVTLRCDPISGHDNLYWYRRVMGKEIKFLLHFVKESKQDESGMPNNRFLAERTGGTYSTLKVQPAELEDSGVYFCASSQLKRNPNTGELFFGEGSRLTVL.

Written as DNA, the CDR3 is TGCGCCAGCAGAGAGGACGGAGATCAGCCCCAGCATTTT. This gives the protein CASREDGDQPQHF. The chain employs TRBV5-1 and TRBJ1-5, with D unresolved. V lost 5 bases to trimming and J lost 5 bases, with 11 bases between them. Germline lookup yields CDR1 SGHRS and CDR2 YFSETQ. CDR3 length equals 13 residues. The variable domain in full, completed from reference TRBV5-1 and TRBJ1-5, reads KAGVTQTPRYLIKTRGQQVTLSCSPISGHRSVSWYQQTPGQGLQFLFEYFSETQRNKGNFPGRFSGRQFSNSRSEMNVSTLELGDSALYLCASREDGDQPQHFGDGTRLSIL.

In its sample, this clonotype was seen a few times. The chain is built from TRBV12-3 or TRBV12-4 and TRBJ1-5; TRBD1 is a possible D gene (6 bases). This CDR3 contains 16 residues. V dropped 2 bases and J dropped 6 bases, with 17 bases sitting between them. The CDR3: CASSLRFRGTVQPQHF. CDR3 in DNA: TGTGCCAGCAGTTTAAGATTTAGGGGGACGGTTCAGCCCCAGCATTTT.

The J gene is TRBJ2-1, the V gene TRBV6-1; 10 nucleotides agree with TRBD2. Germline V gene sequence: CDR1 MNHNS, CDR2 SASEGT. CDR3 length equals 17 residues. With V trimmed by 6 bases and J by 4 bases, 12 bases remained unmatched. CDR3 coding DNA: TGTGCCAGCAGGAAACTAGCGGGAAAATCAAGGTACAATGAGCAGTTCTTC. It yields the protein CASRKLAGKSRYNEQFF.

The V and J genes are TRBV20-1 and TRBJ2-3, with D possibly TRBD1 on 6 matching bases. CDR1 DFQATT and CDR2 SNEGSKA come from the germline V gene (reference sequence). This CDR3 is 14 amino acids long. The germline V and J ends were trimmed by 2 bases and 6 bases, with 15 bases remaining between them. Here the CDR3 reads CSARSERGLDTQYF. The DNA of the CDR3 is TGCAGTGCTAGATCGGAGAGGGGGTTGGATACGCAGTATTTT.

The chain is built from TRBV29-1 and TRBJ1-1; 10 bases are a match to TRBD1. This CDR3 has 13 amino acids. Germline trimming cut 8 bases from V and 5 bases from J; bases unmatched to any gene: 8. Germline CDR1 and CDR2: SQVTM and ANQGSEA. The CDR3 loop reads CSSDRGPGTEAFF. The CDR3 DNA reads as TGCAGCTCCGACAGGGGGCCGGGAACTGAAGCTTTCTTT. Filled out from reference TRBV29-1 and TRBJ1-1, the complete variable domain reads SAVISQKPSRDICQRGTSLTIQCQVDSQVTMMFWYRQQPGQSLTLIATANQGSEATYESGFVIDKFPISRPNLTFSTLTVSNMSPEDSSIYLCSSDRGPGTEAFFGQGTRLTVV.

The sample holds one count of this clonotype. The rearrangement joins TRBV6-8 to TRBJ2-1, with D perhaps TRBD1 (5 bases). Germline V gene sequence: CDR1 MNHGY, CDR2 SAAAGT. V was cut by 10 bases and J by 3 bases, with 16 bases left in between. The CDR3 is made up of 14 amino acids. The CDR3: CATRRGVDYNEQFF. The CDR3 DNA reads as TGTGCCACCCGAAGGGGTGTGGACTACAATGAGCAGTTCTTC.

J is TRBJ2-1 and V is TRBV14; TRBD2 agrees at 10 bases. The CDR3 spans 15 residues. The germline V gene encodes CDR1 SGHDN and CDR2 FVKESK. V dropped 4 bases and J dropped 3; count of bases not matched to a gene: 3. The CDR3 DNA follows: TGTGCCAGCAGCCGAGCGGGAGGGTTCTACAATGAGCAGTTCTTC. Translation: CASSRAGGFYNEQFF.

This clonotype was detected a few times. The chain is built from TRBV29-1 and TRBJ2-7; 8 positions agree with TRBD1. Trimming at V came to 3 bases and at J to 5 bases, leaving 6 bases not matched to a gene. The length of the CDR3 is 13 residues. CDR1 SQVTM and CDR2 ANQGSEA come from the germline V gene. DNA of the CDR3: TGCAGCGTTGAGGGCAGGGGGCTTCACGAGCAGTACTTC. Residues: CSVEGRGLHEQYF.

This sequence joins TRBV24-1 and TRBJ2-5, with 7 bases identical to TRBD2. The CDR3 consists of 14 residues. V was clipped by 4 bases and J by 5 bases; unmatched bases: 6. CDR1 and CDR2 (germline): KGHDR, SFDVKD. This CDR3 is CATSDLTSEETQYF. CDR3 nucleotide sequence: TGTGCCACCAGTGACCTTACTAGCGAGGAGACCCAGTACTTC.

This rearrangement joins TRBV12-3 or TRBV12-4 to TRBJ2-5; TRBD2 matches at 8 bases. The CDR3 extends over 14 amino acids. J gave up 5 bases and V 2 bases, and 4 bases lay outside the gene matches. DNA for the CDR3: TGTGCCAGCAGTTTACGGCGGGAGGTTGAGACCCAGTACTTC. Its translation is CASSLRREVETQYF.

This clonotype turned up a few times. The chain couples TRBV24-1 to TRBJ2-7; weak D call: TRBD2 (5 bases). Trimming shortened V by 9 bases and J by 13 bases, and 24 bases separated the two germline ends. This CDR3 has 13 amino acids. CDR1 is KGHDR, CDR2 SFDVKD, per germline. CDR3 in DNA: TGTGCCACCGCCAAGGTCCGCGGGCGTATGAGCTACTTC. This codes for CATAKVRGRMSYF.

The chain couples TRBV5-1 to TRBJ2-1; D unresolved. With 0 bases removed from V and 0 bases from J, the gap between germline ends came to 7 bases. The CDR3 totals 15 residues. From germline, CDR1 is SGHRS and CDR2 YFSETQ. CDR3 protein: CASSLGQVSYNEQFF. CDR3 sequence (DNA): TGCGCCAGCAGCTTGGGGCAGGTCTCCTACAATGAGCAGTTCTTC.